This T cell receptor (beta chain) was profiled in a study of T cell changes during pregnancy in multiple sclerosis (dated by TCRdb to 2018 to 2020). About the investigation overall: In women with multiple sclerosis, the researchers looked at how the T cell repertoire shifted as pregnancy progressed.

For CDR1 and CDR2, the germline V gene lists SGHTA and FQGNSA. From the cysteine up to the phenylalanine, the CDR3 has a length of 15 residues. Only the CDR3 DNA stays, 45 bases, in frame from base 1. Cut back by 5 bases and 4 bases, the V and J ends lie 12 bases apart. The receptor library was made with the immunoSEQ multiplex PCR assay. TCRdb provides this immuneACCESS table in a form limited to in-frame rearrangements. Some clones are lacking; in checked studies, under half of them reflect an unresolved V gene, and why the rest are absent is not known. In all, the sample holds 79,000 or so clones, and about 91% of those were seen once. The ten largest clones add up to 1.5% to 2% of the sample. This clone has a single count. No antigen is known for it. No quality values exist for individual bases; no much larger clone is one base distant.

Rearrangement joined TRBV7-2 to TRBJ1-6; the D gene lacks a confident call. The sample here was peripheral blood, taken in the first trimester of pregnancy. The clonotype comes from a female donor in good health, enrolled as a control in a pregnancy study. The CDR3 protein sequence reads: CASSKGGGYNSPLHF. The DNA reads TGTGCCAGCAGCAAGGGTGGCGGGTATAATTCACCCCTCCACTTT.